This T cell receptor (beta chain) was sequenced during a study of cytomegalovirus exposure and HLA in healthy donors. Study-level results: Accurate predictions that matched the HLA-A and HLA-B alleles of most subjects were reportedly made from TCR beta sequences.

The primer mix had 60 Vbeta and 13 Jbeta primers. Clones were sequenced by immunoSEQ multiplex PCR, and TCRdb holds only the in-frame ones, with some missing. The sample lists 150,000 to 200,000 clones; over 75% were seen once. CDR3 length equals 13 residues. Looked up from germline, CDR1 is MNHNS and CDR2 is SASEGT. A remark on this clone: Antigen specificity is unknown.

This receptor was identified in a young woman in good health and CMV-seronegative. The chain combines TRBV6-1 with TRBJ2-5; possibly TRBD1 for D (5 bases). The J call may be in error: the DNA end matches TRBJ2-7 better. Sequencing used PBMCs. CDR3 nucleotides: TGTGCCAGCAGTGAGAAGGGGTTCAACGAGCAGTACTTC. Amino acid sequence: CASSEKGFNEQYF.